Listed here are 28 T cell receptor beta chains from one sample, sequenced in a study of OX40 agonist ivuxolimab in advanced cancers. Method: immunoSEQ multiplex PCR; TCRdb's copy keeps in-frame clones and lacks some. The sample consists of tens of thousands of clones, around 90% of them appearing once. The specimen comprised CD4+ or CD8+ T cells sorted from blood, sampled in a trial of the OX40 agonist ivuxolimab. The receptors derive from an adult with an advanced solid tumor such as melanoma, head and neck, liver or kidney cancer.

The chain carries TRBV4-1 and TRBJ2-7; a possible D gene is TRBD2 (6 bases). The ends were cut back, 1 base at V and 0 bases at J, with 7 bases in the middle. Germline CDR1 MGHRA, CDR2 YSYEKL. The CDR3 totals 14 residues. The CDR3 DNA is TGCGCCAGCAGCCAAGGGCGGGGCTCCTACGAGCAGTACTTC. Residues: CASSQGRGSYEQYF.

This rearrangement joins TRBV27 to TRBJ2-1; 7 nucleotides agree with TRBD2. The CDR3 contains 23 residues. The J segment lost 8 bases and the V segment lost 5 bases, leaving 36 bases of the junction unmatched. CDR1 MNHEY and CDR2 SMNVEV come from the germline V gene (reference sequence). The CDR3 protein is CASSQGLGTPKTLKEGLGDEQFF. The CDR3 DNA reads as TGTGCCAGCAGTCAAGGACTAGGAACCCCCAAAACTCTCAAGGAGGGTTTGGGAGATGAGCAGTTCTTC.

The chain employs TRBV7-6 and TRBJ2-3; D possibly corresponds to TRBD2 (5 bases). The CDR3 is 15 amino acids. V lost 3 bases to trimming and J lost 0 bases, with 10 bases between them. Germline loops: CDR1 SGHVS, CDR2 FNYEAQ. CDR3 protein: CASSLVASSTDTQYF. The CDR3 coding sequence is TGTGCCAGCAGCTTGGTAGCGTCTAGCACAGATACGCAGTATTTT. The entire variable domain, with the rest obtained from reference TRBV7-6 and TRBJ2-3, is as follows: GAGVSQSPRYKVTKRGQDVALRCDPISGHVSLYWYRQALGQGPEFLTYFNYEAQQDKSGLPNDRFSAERPEGSISTLTIQRTEQRDSAMYRCASSLVASSTDTQYFGPGTRLTVL.

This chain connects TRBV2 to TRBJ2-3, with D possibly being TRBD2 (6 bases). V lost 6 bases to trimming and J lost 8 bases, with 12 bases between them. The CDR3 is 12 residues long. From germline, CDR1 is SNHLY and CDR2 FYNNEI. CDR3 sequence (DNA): TGTGCCAGCAGCGCGGGACTCTCTACGCAGTATTTT. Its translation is CASSAGLSTQYF.

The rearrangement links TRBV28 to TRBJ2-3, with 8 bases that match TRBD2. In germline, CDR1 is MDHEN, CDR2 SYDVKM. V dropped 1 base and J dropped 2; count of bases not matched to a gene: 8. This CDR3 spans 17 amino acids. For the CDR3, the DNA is TGTGCCAGCAGTTTATATGCGGGAGGCTCCAACACAGATACGCAGTATTTT. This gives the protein CASSLYAGGSNTDTQYF.

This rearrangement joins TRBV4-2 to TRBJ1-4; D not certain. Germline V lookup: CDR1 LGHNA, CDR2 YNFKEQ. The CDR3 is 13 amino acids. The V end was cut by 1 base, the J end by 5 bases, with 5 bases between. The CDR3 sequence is CASSQATNEKLFF. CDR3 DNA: TGTGCCAGCAGCCAAGCCACCAATGAAAAACTGTTTTTT.

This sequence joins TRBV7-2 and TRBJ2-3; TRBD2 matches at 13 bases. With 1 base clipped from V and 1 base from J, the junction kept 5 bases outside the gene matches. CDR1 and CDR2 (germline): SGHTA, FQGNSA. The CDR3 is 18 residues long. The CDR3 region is CASSLVPTSGRGTDTQYF. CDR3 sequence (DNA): TGTGCCAGCAGCTTAGTACCCACTAGCGGGAGGGGCACAGATACGCAGTATTTT. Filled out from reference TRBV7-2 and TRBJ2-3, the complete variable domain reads GAGVSQSPSNKVTEKGKDVELRCDPISGHTALYWYRQSLGQGLEFLIYFQGNSAPDKSGLPSDRFSAERTGGSVSTLTIQRTQQEDSAVYLCASSLVPTSGRGTDTQYFGPGTRLTVL.

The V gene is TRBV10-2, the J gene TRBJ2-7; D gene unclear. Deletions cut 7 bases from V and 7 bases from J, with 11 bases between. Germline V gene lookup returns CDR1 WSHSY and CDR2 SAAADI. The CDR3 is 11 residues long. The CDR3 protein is CASTSLGEQYF. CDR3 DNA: TGCGCCAGCACCAGCCTCGGAGAGCAGTACTTC.

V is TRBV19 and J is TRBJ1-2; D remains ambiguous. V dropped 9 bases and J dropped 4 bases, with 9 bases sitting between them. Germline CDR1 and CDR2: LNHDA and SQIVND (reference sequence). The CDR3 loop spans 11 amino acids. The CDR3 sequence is CASGPLYGYTF. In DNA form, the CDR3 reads TGTGCCAGCGGACCTCTCTATGGCTACACCTTC.

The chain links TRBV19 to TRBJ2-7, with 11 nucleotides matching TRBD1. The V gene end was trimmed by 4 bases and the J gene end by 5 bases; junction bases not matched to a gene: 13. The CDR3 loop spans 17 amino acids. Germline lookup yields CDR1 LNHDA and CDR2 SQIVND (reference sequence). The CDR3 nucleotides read TGTGCCAGTAGTAAAAAGCCGGGACAGGGGGTGCGGCACGAGCAGTACTTC. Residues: CASSKKPGQGVRHEQYF.

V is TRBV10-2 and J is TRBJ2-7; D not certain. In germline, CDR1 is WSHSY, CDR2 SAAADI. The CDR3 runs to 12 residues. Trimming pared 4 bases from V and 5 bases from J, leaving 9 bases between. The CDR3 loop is CASSVPENEQYF. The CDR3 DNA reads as TGCGCCAGCAGTGTGCCAGAGAACGAGCAGTACTTC.

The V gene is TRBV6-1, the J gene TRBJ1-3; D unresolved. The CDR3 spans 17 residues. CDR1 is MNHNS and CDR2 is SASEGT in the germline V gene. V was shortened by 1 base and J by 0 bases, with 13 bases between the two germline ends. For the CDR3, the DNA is TGTGCCAGCAGTGAAGTCCGAGGCCCCAGCTCTGGAAACACCATATATTTT. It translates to CASSEVRGPSSGNTIYF.

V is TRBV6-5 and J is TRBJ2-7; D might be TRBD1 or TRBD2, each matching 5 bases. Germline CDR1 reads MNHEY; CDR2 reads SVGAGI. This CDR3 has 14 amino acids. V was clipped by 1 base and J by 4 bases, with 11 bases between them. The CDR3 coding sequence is TGTGCCAGCAGTTACTACTCGGGGCCGTACGAGCAGTACTTC. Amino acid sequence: CASSYYSGPYEQYF.

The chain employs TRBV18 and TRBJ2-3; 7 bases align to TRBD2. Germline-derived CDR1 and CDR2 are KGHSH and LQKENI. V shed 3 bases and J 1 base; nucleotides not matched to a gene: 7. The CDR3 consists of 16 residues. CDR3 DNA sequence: TGTGCCAGCTCACCCCGACTAGCAAAGGGCACAGATACGCAGTATTTT. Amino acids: CASSPRLAKGTDTQYF.

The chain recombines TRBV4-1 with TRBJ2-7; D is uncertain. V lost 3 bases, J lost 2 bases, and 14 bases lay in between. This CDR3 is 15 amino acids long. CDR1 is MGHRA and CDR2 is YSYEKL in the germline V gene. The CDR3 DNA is TGCGCCAGCAGCCAGACCTCCCACGATCCCTACGAGCAGTACTTC. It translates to CASSQTSHDPYEQYF.

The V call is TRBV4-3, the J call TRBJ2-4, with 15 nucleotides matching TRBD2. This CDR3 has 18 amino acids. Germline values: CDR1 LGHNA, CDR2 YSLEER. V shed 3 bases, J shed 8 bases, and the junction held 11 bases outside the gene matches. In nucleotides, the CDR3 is TGCGCCAGCAGCCAGGGAGGACTAGCGGGGGGGTCATGGGACATTCAGTACTTC. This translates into CASSQGGLAGGSWDIQYF.

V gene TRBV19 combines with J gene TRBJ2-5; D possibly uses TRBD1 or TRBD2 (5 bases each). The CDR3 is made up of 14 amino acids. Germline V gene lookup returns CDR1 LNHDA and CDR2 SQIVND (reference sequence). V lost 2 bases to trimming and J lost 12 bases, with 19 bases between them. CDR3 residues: CASSISRDAVVEYF. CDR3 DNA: TGTGCCAGTAGTATATCCAGGGACGCCGTCGTGGAGTACTTC.

CDR3 sequence (DNA): TGCGCCAGCAGCCAAGAAGAGGGGGGGCTTGGAAATGAGCAGTTCTTC. Translating it yields CASSQEEGGLGNEQFF. The chain employs TRBV4-1 and TRBJ2-1; maybe TRBD2 (7 bases). CDR3 length equals 16 residues. Trimming took off 0 bases at V and 7 bases at J, with 16 bases between the two ends. Germline V gene data show CDR1 as MGHRA and CDR2 as YSYEKL.

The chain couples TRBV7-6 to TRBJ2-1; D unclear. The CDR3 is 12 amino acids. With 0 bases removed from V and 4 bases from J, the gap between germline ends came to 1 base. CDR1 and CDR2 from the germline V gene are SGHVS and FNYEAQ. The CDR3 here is CASSLAYNEQFF. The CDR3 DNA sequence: TGTGCCAGCAGCTTAGCGTACAATGAGCAGTTCTTC.

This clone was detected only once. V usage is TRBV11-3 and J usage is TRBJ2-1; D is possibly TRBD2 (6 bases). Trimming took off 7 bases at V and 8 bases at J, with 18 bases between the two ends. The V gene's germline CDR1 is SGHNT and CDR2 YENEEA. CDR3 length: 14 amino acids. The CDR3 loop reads CASNPLAGLHEQFF. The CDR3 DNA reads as TGTGCCAGCAACCCCCTGGCGGGGCTTCATGAGCAGTTCTTC.

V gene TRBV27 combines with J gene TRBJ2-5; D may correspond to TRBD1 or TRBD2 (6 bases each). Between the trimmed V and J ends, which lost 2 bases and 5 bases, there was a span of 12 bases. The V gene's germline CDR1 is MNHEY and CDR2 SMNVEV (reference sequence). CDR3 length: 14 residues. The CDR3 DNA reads TGTGCCAGCAGTTTACGCCGAGGGGGGGAGACCCAGTACTTC. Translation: CASSLRRGGETQYF.

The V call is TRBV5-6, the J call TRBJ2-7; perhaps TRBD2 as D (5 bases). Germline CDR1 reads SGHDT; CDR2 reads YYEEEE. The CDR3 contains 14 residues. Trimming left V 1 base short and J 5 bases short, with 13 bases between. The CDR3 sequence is CASSLLARQDEQYF. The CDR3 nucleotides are TGTGCCAGCAGCTTGCTAGCCAGGCAAGACGAGCAGTACTTC. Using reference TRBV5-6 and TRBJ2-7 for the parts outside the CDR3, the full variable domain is DAGVTQSPTHLIKTRGQQVTLRCSPKSGHDTVSWYQQALGQGPQFIFQYYEEEERQRGNFPDRFSGHQFPNYSSELNVNALLLGDSALYLCASSLLARQDEQYFGPGTRLTVT.

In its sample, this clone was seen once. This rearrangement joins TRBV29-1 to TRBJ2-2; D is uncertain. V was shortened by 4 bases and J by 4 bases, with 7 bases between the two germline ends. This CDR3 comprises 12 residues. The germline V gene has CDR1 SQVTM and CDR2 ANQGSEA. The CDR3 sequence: CSVVGATGELFF. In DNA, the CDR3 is TGCAGCGTTGTAGGAGCCACCGGGGAGCTGTTTTTT.

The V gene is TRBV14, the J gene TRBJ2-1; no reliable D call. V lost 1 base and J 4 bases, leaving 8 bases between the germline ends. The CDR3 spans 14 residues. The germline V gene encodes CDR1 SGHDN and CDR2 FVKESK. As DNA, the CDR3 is TGTGCCAGCAGCCAAGGGGAAAGTTACAATGAGCAGTTCTTC. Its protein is CASSQGESYNEQFF.

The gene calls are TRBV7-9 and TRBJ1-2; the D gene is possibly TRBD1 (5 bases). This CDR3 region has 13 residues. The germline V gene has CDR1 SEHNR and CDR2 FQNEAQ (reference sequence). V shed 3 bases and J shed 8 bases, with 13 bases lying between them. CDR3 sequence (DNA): TGTGCCAGCAGCTTCCGCCGGGACTTAGGCTACACCTTC. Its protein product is CASSFRRDLGYTF. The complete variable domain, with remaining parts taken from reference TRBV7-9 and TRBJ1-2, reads DTGVSQNPRHKITKRGQNVTFRCDPISEHNRLYWYRQTLGQGPEFLTYFQNEAQLEKSRLLSDRFSAERPKGSFSTLEIQRTEQGDSAMYLCASSFRRDLGYTFGSGTRLTVV.

The CDR3 coding sequence is TGTGCCAGCAGCCTAAGGACGAACACCGGGGAGCTGTTTTTT. The encoded protein is CASSLRTNTGELFF. V gene TRBV7-2 combines with J gene TRBJ2-2; unclear D gene. Trimming left V 5 bases short and J 0 bases short, with 7 bases between. The CDR3 is 14 residues long. Germline CDR1 SGHTA, CDR2 FQGNSA.

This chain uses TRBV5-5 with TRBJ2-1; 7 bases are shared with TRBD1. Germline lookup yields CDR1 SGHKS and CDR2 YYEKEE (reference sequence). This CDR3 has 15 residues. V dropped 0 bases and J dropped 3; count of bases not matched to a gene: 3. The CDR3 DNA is TGTGCCAGCAGCTTGGGGCAGGGGGTCTACAATGAGCAGTTCTTC. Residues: CASSLGQGVYNEQFF.

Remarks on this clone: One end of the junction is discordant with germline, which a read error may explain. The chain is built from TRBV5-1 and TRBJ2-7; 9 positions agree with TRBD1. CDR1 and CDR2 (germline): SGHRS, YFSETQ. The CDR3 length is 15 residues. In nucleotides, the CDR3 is TGCGCCAGCAGTTTGGCCGGGACAGGGTCCTACGAGCAGTACTTC. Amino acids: CASSLAGTGSYEQYF.